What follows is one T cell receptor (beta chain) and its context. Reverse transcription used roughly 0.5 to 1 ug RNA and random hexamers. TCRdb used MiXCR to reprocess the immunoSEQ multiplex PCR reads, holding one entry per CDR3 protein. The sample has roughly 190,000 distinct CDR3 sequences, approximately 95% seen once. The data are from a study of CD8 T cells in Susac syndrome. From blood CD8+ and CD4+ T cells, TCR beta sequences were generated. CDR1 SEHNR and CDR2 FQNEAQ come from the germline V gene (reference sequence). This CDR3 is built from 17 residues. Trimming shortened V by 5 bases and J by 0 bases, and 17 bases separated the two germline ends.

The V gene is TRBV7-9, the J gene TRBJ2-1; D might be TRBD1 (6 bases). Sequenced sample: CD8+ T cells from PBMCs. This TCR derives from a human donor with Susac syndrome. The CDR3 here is CASSPRITGSSYNEQFF. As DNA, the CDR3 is TGTGCCAGCAGCCCCCGCATAACAGGGAGCTCCTACAATGAGCAGTTCTTC.